This TCR beta chain was identified in a study of cytomegalovirus exposure and HLA in healthy donors. Germline CDR1 and CDR2: MNHNS and SASEGT. Trimming left V 3 bases short and J 2 bases short, with 9 bases between. CDR3 length equals 14 residues. As concerns this clone: Its antigen is still unknown.

Study-wide results and limits: A later analysis linked a missense DCLRE1C variant to TCR beta V- and J-gene trimming.

The PCR had 60 Vbeta and 13 Jbeta primers. Generated by immunoSEQ multiplex PCR, the TCRdb table keeps only in-frame clones and is missing some. Altogether around 210,000 clones are present, about 78% being singletons, with the ten largest covering less than 3.5%. The clonotype comes from a woman aged 30 to 39 in good health and CMV-seronegative. J is TRBJ2-3 and V is TRBV6-1, with D perhaps TRBD2 (6 bases). The sample was PBMCs. CDR3 DNA: TGTGCCAGCAGTGATCGGACTAACACAGATACGCAGTATTTT. Amino acids: CASSDRTNTDTQYF.